These T cell receptor beta chains were read from a single sample in a study of blood T cell repertoires in COVID-19. TCRdb's table, derived via immunoSEQ multiplex PCR, lists solely in-frame clones and lacks some. Of tens of thousands of clones in the sample, 65% to 90% were seen once. The specimen sequenced was peripheral blood. These receptors were taken from a man between 70 and 80 years old with active COVID-19. Each CDR3 is given with its conserved first and last residue. D genes are given only for firm matches. Size tells how often a clone was seen (once, few, many) or the class of an expanded clone, and some rows leave it out.

cdr3_nt cdr3_aa clone_size v_call d_call j_call
TGTGCCAGCACAGGGGGACGTGGCTACACCTTC CASTGGRGYTF NA TRBV6-5 TRBD1 TRBJ1-2
TGTGCCAGCAAACCGACAGTACAGGGCGGTGGCTACACCTTC CASKPTVQGGGYTF NA TRBV7-8 NA TRBJ1-2
TGTGCCAGCAGTTTCGAGGAGTATGGCTACACCTTC CASSFEEYGYTF NA TRBV2 NA TRBJ1-2
TGCAGCGTTGTCCCGGGATGGGGCTACGAGCAGTACTTC CSVVPGWGYEQYF once TRBV29-1 NA TRBJ2-7
TGTGCCAGCAGTTTAGGGCCCATGGGGCAGCAGTACTTC CASSLGPMGQQYF NA TRBV28 NA TRBJ2-7
TGTGCCAGCAGCGTAGTTGGTAGCGGGGGCCTCACAGATACGCAGTATTTT CASSVVGSGGLTDTQYF NA TRBV9 TRBD2 TRBJ2-3
TGCGCCAGCAGCTTCGACCGGGACAGCGACAATGAGCAGTTCTTC CASSFDRDSDNEQFF NA TRBV5-1 TRBD1 TRBJ2-1
TGTGCCAACAGCTTAACGGGCCAGTACGAGCAGTACTTC CANSLTGQYEQYF once TRBV7-3 NA TRBJ2-7
TGTGCCAGCAGCCCAGTTACAGGGGACTATGGCTACACCTTC CASSPVTGDYGYTF once TRBV7-2 TRBD1 TRBJ1-2
TGTGCCAGCAGTGCCCGGGGGGTGGAGAGGGAAAAACTGTTTTTT CASSARGVEREKLFF NA TRBV2 NA TRBJ1-4
TGTGCCAGCAGTGTGGTGGGGGGGACGTACCAAGAGACCCAGTACTTC CASSVVGGTYQETQYF NA TRBV2 TRBD2 TRBJ2-5
TGTGCCAGCAGTACCCTAGCGGGAGGCTACGAGCAGTACTTC CASSTLAGGYEQYF NA TRBV6-2/TRBV6-3 TRBD2 TRBJ2-7
TGTGCCAGCTCACCACCTAAGGGACAGAAGAATGAAAAACTGTTTTTT CASSPPKGQKNEKLFF NA TRBV18 TRBD1 TRBJ1-4
TGTGCCAGCATACTCGGGGAAGGAACGACTGAAGCTTTCTTT CASILGEGTTEAFF NA TRBV2 NA TRBJ1-1
TGTGCCAGCAGTGGGGGACAGGGGAGGATGAACACTGAAGCTTTCTTT CASSGGQGRMNTEAFF NA TRBV6-1 TRBD1 TRBJ1-1
TGTGCCAGCAGGGGACACGGTGTAGCTAACTATGGCTACACCTTC CASRGHGVANYGYTF NA TRBV2 NA TRBJ1-2
TGTGCCAGTAGTATCGCATGGGGGCGCCACGAGCAGTACTTC CASSIAWGRHEQYF NA TRBV19 NA TRBJ2-7
TGCGCCAGCAGCTTGGGTCCTAGCGGGGTAACCGGGGAGCTGTTTTTT CASSLGPSGVTGELFF NA TRBV5-1 TRBD2 TRBJ2-2
TGTGCCAGCAGCCAACCCGGGACAGGGATCTACGAGCAGTACTTC CASSQPGTGIYEQYF many TRBV5-4 TRBD1 TRBJ2-7
TGTGCTAGTGGTTTGGTAATGGTAGCGGACTCCTACGAGCAGTACTTC CASGLVMVADSYEQYF NA TRBV12-5 NA TRBJ2-7
TGTGCCAGCAGTTGGAGGGGGCAGGGGGAGACGGAGACCCAGTACTTC CASSWRGQGETETQYF NA TRBV28 NA TRBJ2-5
TGTGCCAGCCCCCTCGAGGGTGCCGGGGAGCTGTTTTTT CASPLEGAGELFF NA TRBV7-9 NA TRBJ2-2
TGTGCCAGCAGTTCTCAGGGGGGAACTAATGAAAAACTGTTTTTT CASSSQGGTNEKLFF NA TRBV6-4 TRBD1 TRBJ1-4
TGTGCCAGCAGTGCGGTTACTGAAGCTTTCTTT CASSAVTEAFF NA TRBV6-6 NA TRBJ1-1
TGTGCCAGTAGTATTGAGAGGAACACTGAAGCTTTCTTT CASSIERNTEAFF NA TRBV19 NA TRBJ1-1
TGTGCCAGTAGTGCTCAGCTAGCAACCTACGAGCAGTACTTC CASSAQLATYEQYF NA TRBV19 NA TRBJ2-7
TGTGCCAGCAGTTCCCCATTGCGCGGGAGCCCCACCCAGTACTTC CASSSPLRGSPTQYF NA TRBV6-2/TRBV6-3 TRBD2 TRBJ2-5
TGTGCCAGTAGTTTTGCGACAGGGTCCTTTAACTATGGCTACACCTTC CASSFATGSFNYGYTF NA TRBV19 TRBD1 TRBJ1-2
TGTGCCACCCGGACAGTGGGTAACTATGGCTATACCTTC CATRTVGNYGYTF NA TRBV6-5 NA TRBJ1-2
TGTGCCAGCACTCCGGGGGGATATAACACTGAAGCTTTCTTT CASTPGGYNTEAFF NA TRBV6-5 NA TRBJ1-1
TGTGCCAGCAGCCAAATGACATCCCAAGCTTTCTTT CASSQMTSQAFF NA TRBV28 NA TRBJ1-1
TGTGCCCGGACAGGGGGCTCCGGCACAGATACGCAGTATTTT CARTGGSGTDTQYF NA TRBV30 TRBD1 TRBJ2-3
TGTGCCAATACAGGGGGCGCCGAGGCTGGAAACACCATATATTTT CANTGGAEAGNTIYF NA TRBV7-9 TRBD1 TRBJ1-3
TGTGCCAGTTCAGCGGGTCAGAGGGGAAACACCATATATTTT CASSAGQRGNTIYF NA TRBV7-8 NA TRBJ1-3
TGTGCCAGCAGTTTAGGGGTCCGGGACAGGGGCCACGAGCAGTACTTC CASSLGVRDRGHEQYF NA TRBV11-2 TRBD1 TRBJ2-7
TGCGCCAGCAGCCTTGCGGGTTCCTACGAGCAGTACTTC CASSLAGSYEQYF once TRBV4-1 NA TRBJ2-7
TGTGCCAGCAGTCGTCAGGGCCGCGAGCAGTACTTC CASSRQGREQYF NA TRBV3-1/TRBV3-2 NA TRBJ2-7
TGTGCCAGCTCAGTATTGCAGGGGAATGAGCAGTTCTTC CASSVLQGNEQFF NA TRBV18 NA TRBJ2-1
TGTGCCAGCATTGATAGCGGGAGAATGACCTACGAGCAGTACTTC CASIDSGRMTYEQYF NA TRBV28 TRBD2 TRBJ2-7
TGCGCCAGCAGCTTACCAACCGGGACAGGGGTTACAGATACGCAGTATTTT CASSLPTGTGVTDTQYF NA TRBV5-1 TRBD1 TRBJ2-3
TGTGCCAGCTCACCACCCCAGCGAGTCTCTGGAAACACCATATATTTT CASSPPQRVSGNTIYF once TRBV18 NA TRBJ1-3
TGCGCCAGCAGCTTGCAAGGGGCTACTGGAAACACCATATATTTT CASSLQGATGNTIYF NA TRBV5-1 NA TRBJ1-3